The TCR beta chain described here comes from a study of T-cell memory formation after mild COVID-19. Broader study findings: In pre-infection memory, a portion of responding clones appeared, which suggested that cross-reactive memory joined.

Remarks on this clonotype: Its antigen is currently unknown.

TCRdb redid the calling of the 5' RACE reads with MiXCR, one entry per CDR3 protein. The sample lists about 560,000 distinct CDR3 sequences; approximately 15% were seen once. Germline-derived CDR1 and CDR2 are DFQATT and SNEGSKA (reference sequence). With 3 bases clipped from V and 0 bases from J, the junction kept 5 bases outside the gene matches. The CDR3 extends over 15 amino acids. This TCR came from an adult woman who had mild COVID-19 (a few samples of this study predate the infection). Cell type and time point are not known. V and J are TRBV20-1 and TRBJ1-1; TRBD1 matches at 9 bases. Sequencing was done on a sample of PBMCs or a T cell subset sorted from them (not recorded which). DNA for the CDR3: TGCAGTGCTAGGGGGACAGGGTGGTTGAACACTGAAGCTTTCTTT. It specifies CSARGTGWLNTEAFF.